A single TCR beta chain is shown here with its context. Sequence at one end of the junction differs from germline and may be a read error. These data originate in a study of blood T cell repertoires in COVID-19. Across the whole study: Both acute and convalescent COVID-19 samples were obtained from the United States, Italy and Spain. The cDNA or gDNA used as material had been derived from T cells, B-cell-depleted T cells, or PBMCs.

Germline V lookup: CDR1 SGHAT, CDR2 FQNNGV. This CDR3 is 13 amino acids long. Authors' processing steps: Amplification of reference gene primers was used by the study to estimate nucleated cell counts. TCRdb's table, derived via immunoSEQ multiplex PCR, lists solely in-frame clones and lacks some. The V and J calls and clone size were taken over from that table, and D and trimming were inferred from the DNA. The data show about 120,000 clones, with around 88% seen just once and approximately 10% held by the top ten. The source of this sequence is a man aged 50 to 59 with acute or convalescent COVID-19. V usage is TRBV11-2 and J usage is TRBJ2-1; no reliable D call. Sequenced material: peripheral blood. The CDR3: CASSLDPHNEQFF. The CDR3 region has the DNA TGTGCCAGCAGCCTAGACCCTCACAATGAGCAGTTCTTC.